The present TCR beta chain was sequenced within a study of prognosis after radiotherapy for stage I lung cancer. Study background: Enrolled patients (13 men, roughly six women) had a median age of approximately 71 years and an age range of about 50 to 95 years. A biologically effective dose of at least 100 Gy came via 3-5 SBRT fractions.

CDR3 of TCR beta was amplified from genomic DNA via a two-round multiplex PCR. It was primers specific to each TRBV and TRBJ gene that first-round PCR used. In TCRdb, the multiplex PCR reads were re-called with MiXCR into one record per CDR3 protein. This table holds tens of thousands of distinct CDR3 sequences, 30% to 35% found once. CDR3 size: 14 residues. This clonotype was seen at least ten times. Blood was drawn (approximately 6.5 milliliters of peripheral blood) at each of two time points. The starting material was PBMCs, obtained before or after stereotactic body radiation therapy (not recorded which). The rearrangement joins TRBV3-2 to TRBJ2-5; TRBD1 is taken as the D call from the table, unchecked against the DNA. TRBV3-2 represents a pseudogene. The receptor was isolated from a donor aged 50 or older with non-small cell lung cancer. The CDR3 spells CASSQGGELETQYF. As DNA, the CDR3 is TGTGCCAGCAGCCAAGGGGGGGAATTAGAGACCCAGTACTTC.